This TCR beta chain is drawn from a study of cytomegalovirus exposure and HLA in healthy donors. Overall study findings and caveats: HLA-A and HLA-B allele assignments for most subjects were reportedly predicted accurately using TCR beta sequences. In a later analysis, V- and J-gene trimming of beta chains associated with a DCLRE1C missense variant, replicated independently. Solely CMV serostatus was available to characterize immune exposure. It is likely that the observed cluster of highly shared sequence variants was a sequencing artifact.

Primers: 60 Vbeta forward and 13 Jbeta reverse. Assay used: immunoSEQ multiplex PCR; TCRdb lists only in-frame clones, some missing. The sample includes some 150,000 clones, 72% of them seen just once. As for this clone: Its antigen is currently unknown.

Germline CDR1 SGHNT, CDR2 YYREEE (reference sequence). Trimming took off 4 bases at V and 3 bases at J, with 17 bases between the two ends. CDR3 length: 15 residues. The sample was PBMCs. This sequence joins TRBV5-4 and TRBJ2-7; maybe TRBD1 (6 bases). The sequence came from a middle-aged man in good health and CMV-seronegative. CDR3 sequence reads: CASSAGPGHDYEQYF. The CDR3 DNA follows: TGTGCCAGCAGCGCAGGCCCGGGACACGACTACGAGCAGTACTTC.